This T cell receptor beta chain is from a study of human T cells and chemical hapten exposure. This clonotype was seen at least ten times. Trimming took 5 bases from V and 4 from J, leaving 18 bases between them. The CDR3 has 16 amino acids. Germline V gene sequence: CDR1 MDHEN, CDR2 SYDVKM. Time point: pre-sensitization, week 0. The treatment here: therapeutic diphenylcyclopropenone sensitization with weekly scalp DPC. TCRdb used MiXCR to reprocess the RACE reads, holding one entry per CDR3 protein. This sample yields roughly 40,000 distinct CDR3 sequences, of which roughly 12% are seen a single time; roughly 6.1% belongs to the top ten.

The chain couples TRBV28 to TRBJ1-5; tentatively, D is TRBD1 (5 bases). The input for sequencing was whole blood, taken in connection with sensitization to the hapten diphenylcyclopropenone (DPC). The clonotype was recovered from a woman in her 30s with alopecia areata. Some clones in this sample may be carry-over from other donors' samples. CDR3 sequence: CASSILPAGPNQPQHF. CDR3 sequence (DNA): TGTGCCAGCAGTATCCTCCCGGCAGGGCCTAATCAGCCCCAGCATTTT.